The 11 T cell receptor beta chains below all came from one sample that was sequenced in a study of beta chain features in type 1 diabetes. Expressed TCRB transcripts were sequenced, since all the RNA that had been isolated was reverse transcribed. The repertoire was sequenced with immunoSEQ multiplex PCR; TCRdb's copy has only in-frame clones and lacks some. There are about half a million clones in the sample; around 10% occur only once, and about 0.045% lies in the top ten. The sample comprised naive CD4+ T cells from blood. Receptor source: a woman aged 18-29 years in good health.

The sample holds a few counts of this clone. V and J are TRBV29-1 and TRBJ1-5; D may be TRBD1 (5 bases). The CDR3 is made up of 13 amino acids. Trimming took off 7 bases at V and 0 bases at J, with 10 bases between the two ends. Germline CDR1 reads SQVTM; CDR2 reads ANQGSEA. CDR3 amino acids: CSGTTGSNQPQHF. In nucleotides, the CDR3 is TGCAGCGGCACCACAGGTAGCAATCAGCCCCAGCATTTT.

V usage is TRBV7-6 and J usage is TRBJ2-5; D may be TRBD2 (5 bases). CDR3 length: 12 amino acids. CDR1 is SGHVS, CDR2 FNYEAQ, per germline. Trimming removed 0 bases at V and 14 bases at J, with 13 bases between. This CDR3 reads CASSLALERSYF. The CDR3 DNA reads TGTGCCAGCAGCTTAGCGCTGGAGCGGAGTTACTTC.

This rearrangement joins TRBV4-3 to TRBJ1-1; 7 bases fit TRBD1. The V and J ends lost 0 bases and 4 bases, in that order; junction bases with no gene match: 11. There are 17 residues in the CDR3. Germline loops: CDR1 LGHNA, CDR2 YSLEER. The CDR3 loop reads CASSQDVLGQRITEAFF. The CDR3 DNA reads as TGCGCCAGCAGCCAAGATGTTCTGGGACAGCGGATCACTGAAGCTTTCTTT.

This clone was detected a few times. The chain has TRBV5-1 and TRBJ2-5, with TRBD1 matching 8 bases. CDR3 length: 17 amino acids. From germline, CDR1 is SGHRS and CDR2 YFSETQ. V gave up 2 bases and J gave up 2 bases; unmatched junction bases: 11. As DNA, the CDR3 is TGCGCCAGCAGCTTTTTCAGGGGGCCCTGGGCACAAGAGACCCAGTACTTC. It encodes CASSFFRGPWAQETQYF.

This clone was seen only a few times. The DNA for the CDR3 is TGCAGCGTTTTAGGACAGAACTATGGCTACACCTTC. It yields the protein CSVLGQNYGYTF. The genes are TRBV29-1 and TRBJ1-2; weak D call: TRBD1 (6 bases). Trimming shortened V by 5 bases and J by 2 bases, and 9 bases separated the two germline ends. This CDR3 comprises 12 residues. Germline loops: CDR1 SQVTM, CDR2 ANQGSEA.

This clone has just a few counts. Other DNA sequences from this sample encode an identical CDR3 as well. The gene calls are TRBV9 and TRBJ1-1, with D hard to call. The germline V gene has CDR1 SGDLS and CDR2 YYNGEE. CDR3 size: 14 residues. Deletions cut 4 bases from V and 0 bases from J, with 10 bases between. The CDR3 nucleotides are TGTGCCAGCAGCCAAGGTCCTATGAACACTGAAGCTTTCTTT. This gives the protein CASSQGPMNTEAFF.

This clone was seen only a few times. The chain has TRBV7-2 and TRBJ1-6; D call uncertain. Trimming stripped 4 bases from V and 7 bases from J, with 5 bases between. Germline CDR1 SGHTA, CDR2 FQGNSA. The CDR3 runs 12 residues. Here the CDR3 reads CASSYLNSPLHF. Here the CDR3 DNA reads TGTGCCAGCAGCTATCTGAATTCACCCCTCCACTTT.

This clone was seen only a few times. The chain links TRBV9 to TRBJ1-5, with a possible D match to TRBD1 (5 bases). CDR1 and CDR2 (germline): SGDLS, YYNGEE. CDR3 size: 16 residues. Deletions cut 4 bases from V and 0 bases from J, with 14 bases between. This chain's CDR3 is CASSSGAEVSNQPQHF. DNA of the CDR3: TGTGCCAGCAGCTCCGGGGCAGAAGTTAGCAATCAGCCCCAGCATTTT.

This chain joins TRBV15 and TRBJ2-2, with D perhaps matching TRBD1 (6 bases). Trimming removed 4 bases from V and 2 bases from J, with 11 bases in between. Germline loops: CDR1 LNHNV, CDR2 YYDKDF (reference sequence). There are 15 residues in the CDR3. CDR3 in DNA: TGTGCCACCAGCATTGACAGGACCAACACCGGGGAGCTGTTTTTT. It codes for CATSIDRTNTGELFF.

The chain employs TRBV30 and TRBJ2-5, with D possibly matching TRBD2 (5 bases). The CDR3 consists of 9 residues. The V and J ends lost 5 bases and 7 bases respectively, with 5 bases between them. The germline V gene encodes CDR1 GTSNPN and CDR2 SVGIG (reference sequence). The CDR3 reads CAWGRTQYF. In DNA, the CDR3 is TGTGCCTGGGGGAGGACCCAGTACTTC.

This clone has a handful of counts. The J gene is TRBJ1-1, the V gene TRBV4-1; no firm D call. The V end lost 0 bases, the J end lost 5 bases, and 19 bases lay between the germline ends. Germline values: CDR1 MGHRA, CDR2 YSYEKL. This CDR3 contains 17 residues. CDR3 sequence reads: CASSQDPNSDRRTEAFF. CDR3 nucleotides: TGCGCCAGCAGCCAAGATCCCAACTCAGACCGTCGGACTGAAGCTTTCTTT.